These 3 T cell receptor beta chains came from one sample sequenced in a study of blood T cell repertoires in COVID-19. Produced via immunoSEQ multiplex PCR; TCRdb's table is partial and in-frame only. The data show 300,000 to 400,000 clones, 88% seen once. Input material: PBMCs or T cells enriched from blood (not recorded which). These receptors all stem from a woman in her twenties or thirties with acute COVID-19.

The gene calls are TRBV5-1 and TRBJ2-7, with no clear D. There are 13 residues in the CDR3. CDR1 is SGHRS, CDR2 YFSETQ, per germline. Deletions cut 4 bases from V and 0 bases from J, with 8 bases between. The CDR3 loop is CASSRQASYEQYF. CDR3 DNA: TGCGCCAGCAGCCGGCAGGCCTCCTACGAGCAGTACTTC. Complete variable domain (other parts from reference TRBV5-1 and TRBJ2-7): KAGVTQTPRYLIKTRGQQVTLSCSPISGHRSVSWYQQTPGQGLQFLFEYFSETQRNKGNFPGRFSGRQFSNSRSEMNVSTLELGDSALYLCASSRQASYEQYFGPGTRLTVT.

The chain uses TRBV11-1 and TRBJ2-1; D is perhaps TRBD2 (6 bases). Germline lookup yields CDR1 SGHAT and CDR2 FQDESV (reference sequence). The CDR3 loop spans 14 amino acids. V lost 5 bases, J lost 6 bases, and 14 bases lay in between. DNA of the CDR3: TGTGCCAGCAGCCCTTCACGGGACTCCAATGAGCAGTTCTTC. Its translation: CASSPSRDSNEQFF.

The genes are TRBV5-6 and TRBJ2-7, with 8 bases that match TRBD2. CDR1 is SGHDT and CDR2 is YYEEEE in the germline V gene. This CDR3 is 14 amino acids long. The J segment lost 0 bases and the V segment lost 4 bases, leaving 3 bases of the junction unmatched. CDR3 residues: CASSPGTSSYEQYF. The CDR3 bases are TGTGCCAGCAGCCCCGGGACTAGCTCCTACGAGCAGTACTTC.